The T cell receptor (beta chain) described here comes from a study of cytomegalovirus exposure and HLA in healthy donors. This table comes from immunoSEQ multiplex PCR, and its TCRdb copy is limited to in-frame clones, with some not included. The data show some 170,000 clones, just under 90% seen once. The CDR3 has 10 amino acids. The V and J ends lost 5 bases and 8 bases respectively, with 6 bases between them. Looked up from germline, CDR1 is MNHNY and CDR2 is SVGAGI (reference sequence). The sequenced sample consisted of PBMCs. The genes are TRBV6-6 and TRBJ1-2; D is unresolved. The sequence derives from a woman aged 30 to 39 in good health and CMV-seronegative. The CDR3 nucleotides are TGTGCCAGCAGTAGGGAGGGCTACACCTTC. Protein: CASSREGYTF.